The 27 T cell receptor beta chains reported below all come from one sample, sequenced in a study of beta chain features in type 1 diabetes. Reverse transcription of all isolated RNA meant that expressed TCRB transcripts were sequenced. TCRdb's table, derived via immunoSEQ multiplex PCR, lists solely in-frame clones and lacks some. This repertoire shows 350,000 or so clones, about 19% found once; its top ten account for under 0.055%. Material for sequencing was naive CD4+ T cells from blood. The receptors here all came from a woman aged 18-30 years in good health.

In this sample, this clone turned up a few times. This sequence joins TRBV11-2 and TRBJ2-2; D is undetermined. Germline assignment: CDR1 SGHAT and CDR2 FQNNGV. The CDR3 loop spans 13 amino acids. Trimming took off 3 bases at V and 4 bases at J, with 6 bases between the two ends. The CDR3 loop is CASSFTTTGELFF. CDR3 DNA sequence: TGTGCCAGCAGCTTCACAACCACCGGGGAGCTGTTTTTT.

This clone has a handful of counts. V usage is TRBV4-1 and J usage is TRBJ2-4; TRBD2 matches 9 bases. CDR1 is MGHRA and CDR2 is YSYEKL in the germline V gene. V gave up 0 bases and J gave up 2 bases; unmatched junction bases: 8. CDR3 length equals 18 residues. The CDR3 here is CASSQDGLAGTPKNIQYF. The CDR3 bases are TGCGCCAGCAGCCAAGATGGGCTAGCGGGAACTCCCAAAAACATTCAGTACTTC.

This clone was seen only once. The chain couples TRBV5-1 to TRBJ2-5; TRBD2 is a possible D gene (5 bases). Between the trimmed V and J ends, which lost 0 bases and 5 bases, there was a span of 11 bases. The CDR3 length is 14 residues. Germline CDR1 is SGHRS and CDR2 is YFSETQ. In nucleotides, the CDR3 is TGCGCCAGCAGCTTGGAGGGAGAAGGGGAGACCCAGTACTTC. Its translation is CASSLEGEGETQYF.

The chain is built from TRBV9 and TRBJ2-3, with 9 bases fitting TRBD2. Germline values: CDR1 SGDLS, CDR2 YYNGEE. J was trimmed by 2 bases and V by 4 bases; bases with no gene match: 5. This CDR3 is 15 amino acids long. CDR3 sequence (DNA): TGTGCCAGCAGCACTAGCGGGCCACCCACAGATACGCAGTATTTT. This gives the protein CASSTSGPPTDTQYF.

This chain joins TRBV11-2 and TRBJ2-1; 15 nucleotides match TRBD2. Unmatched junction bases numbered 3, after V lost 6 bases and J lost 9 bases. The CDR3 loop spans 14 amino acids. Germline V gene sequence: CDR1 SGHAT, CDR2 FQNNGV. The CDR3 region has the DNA TGTGCCAGCAGAGGACTAGCGGGAGGGATTGAGCAGTTCTTC. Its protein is CASRGLAGGIEQFF.

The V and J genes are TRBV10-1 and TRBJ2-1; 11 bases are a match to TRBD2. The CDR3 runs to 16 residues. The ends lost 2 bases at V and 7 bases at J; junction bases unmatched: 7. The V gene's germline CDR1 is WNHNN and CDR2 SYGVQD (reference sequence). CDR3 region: CASSESWTSGQNEQFF. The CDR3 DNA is TGCGCCAGCAGTGAGAGCTGGACTAGCGGGCAAAATGAGCAGTTCTTC.

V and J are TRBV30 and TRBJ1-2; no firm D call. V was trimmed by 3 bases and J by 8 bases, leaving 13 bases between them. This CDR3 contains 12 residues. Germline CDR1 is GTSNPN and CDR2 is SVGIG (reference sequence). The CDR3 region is CAWRPGFQGYTF. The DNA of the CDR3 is TGTGCCTGGAGGCCGGGATTTCAGGGCTACACCTTC.

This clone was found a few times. The CDR3 coding sequence is TGTGCCAGCAGCTTGCTACTAGCCGAGGCTAGCACAGATACGCAGTATTTT. Protein product: CASSLLLAEASTDTQYF. The chain employs TRBV5-4 and TRBJ2-3; a weak D match, TRBD2 (6 bases). The V and J ends lost 1 base and 0 bases respectively, with 15 bases between them. The CDR3 consists of 17 residues. Germline V gene sequence: CDR1 SGHNT, CDR2 YYREEE (reference sequence).

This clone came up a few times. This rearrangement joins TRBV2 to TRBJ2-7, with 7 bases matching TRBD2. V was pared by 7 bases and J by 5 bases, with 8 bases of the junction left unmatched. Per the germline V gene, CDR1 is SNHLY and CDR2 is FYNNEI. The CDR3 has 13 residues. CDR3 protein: CASKRLAENEQYF. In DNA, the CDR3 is TGTGCCAGCAAGCGGCTAGCGGAAAACGAGCAGTACTTC.

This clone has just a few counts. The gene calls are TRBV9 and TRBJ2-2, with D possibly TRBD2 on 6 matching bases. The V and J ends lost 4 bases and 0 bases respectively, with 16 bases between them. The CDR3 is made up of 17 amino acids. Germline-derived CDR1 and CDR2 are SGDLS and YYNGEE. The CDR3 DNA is TGTGCCAGCAGCCAAGGGCGGGGTCAATCGAACACCGGGGAGCTGTTTTTT. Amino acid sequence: CASSQGRGQSNTGELFF.

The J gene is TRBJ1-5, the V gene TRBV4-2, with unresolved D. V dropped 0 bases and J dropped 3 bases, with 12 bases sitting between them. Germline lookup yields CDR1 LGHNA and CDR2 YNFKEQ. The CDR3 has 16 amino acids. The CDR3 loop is CASSQEVGQYNQPQHF. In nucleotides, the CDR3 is TGTGCCAGCAGCCAAGAAGTTGGGCAATACAATCAGCCCCAGCATTTT.

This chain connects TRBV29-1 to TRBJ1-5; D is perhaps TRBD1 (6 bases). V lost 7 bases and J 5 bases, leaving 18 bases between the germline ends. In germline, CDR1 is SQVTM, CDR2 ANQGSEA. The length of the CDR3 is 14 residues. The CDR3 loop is CSAGGGGYDQPQHF. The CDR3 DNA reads TGCAGCGCTGGGGGAGGGGGATACGATCAGCCCCAGCATTTT.

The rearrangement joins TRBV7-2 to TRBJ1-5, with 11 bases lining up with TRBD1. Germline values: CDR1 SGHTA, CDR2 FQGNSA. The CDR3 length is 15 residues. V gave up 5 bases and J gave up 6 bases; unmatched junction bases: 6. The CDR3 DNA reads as TGTGCCAGCAGCCATGGACAGGGGGCAGGTCAGCCCCAGCATTTT. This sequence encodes CASSHGQGAGQPQHF. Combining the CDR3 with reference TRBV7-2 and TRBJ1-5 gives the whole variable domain GAGVSQSPSNKVTEKGKDVELRCDPISGHTALYWYRQSLGQGLEFLIYFQGNSAPDKSGLPSDRFSAERTGGSVSTLTIQRTQQEDSAVYLCASSHGQGAGQPQHFGDGTRLSIL.

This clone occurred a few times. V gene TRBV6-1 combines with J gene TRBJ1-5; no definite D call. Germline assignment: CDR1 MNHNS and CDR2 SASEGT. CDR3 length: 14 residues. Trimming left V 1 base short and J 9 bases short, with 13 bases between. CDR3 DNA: TGTGCCAGCAGTGAAGGGCCAGGCGAGGGGCCCCAGCATTTT. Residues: CASSEGPGEGPQHF.

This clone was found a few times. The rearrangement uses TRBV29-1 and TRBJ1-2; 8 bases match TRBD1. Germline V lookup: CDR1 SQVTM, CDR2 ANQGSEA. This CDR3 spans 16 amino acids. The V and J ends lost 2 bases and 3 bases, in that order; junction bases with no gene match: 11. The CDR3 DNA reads TGCAGCGTTGAACGGGCAGGGGGCAGGGAGGACTATGGCTACACCTTC. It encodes CSVERAGGREDYGYTF.

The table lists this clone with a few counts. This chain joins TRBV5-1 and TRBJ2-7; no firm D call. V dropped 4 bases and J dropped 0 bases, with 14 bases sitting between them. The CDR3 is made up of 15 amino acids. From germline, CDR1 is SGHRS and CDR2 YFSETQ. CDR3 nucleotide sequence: TGCGCCAGCAGCCTCGCCTTATCTACCTCCTACGAGCAGTACTTC. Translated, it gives CASSLALSTSYEQYF.

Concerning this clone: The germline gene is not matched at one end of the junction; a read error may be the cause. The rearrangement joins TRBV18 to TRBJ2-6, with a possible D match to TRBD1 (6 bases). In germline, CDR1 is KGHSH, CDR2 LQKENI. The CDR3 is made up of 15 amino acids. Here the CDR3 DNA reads TGTGCCAGCTCGCCACAGGGACAAGGGGCCAACGTCCTGACTTTC. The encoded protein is CASSPQGQGANVLTF.

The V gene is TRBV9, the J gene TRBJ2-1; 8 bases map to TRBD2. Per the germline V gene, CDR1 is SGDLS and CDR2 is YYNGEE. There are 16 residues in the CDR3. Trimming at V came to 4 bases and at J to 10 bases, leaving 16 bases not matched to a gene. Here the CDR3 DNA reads TGTGCCAGCAGCTCCCCTCCATGGACTAGCTTAGGAGAGCAGTTCTTC. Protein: CASSSPPWTSLGEQFF.

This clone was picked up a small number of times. In DNA form, the CDR3 reads TGTGCCAGCAGCTGGAGGGCAGGGGGCGACAAGCAGTACTTC. Its translation: CASSWRAGGDKQYF. The genes are TRBV5-4 and TRBJ2-7, with 8 nucleotides matching TRBD1. This CDR3 is built from 14 residues. V was pared by 3 bases and J by 8 bases, with 10 bases of the junction left unmatched. Germline V gene lookup returns CDR1 SGHNT and CDR2 YYREEE (reference sequence).

CDR3 bases: TGTGCCTGGATCAGACGACAGGGTATGACCTTC. Amino acids: CAWIRRQGMTF. J is TRBJ1-2 and V is TRBV30; 7 nucleotides align to TRBD1. The germline gives CDR1 GTSNPN, CDR2 SVGIG (reference sequence). V lost 4 bases to trimming and J lost 14 bases; unmatched junction nucleotides: 10. This CDR3 region has 11 residues.

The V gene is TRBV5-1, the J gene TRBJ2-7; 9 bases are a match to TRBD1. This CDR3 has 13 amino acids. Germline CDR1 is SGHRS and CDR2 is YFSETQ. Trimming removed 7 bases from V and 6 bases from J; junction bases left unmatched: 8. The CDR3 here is CASAEDRGSEQYF. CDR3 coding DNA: TGCGCCAGCGCCGAGGACAGGGGCAGCGAGCAGTACTTC.

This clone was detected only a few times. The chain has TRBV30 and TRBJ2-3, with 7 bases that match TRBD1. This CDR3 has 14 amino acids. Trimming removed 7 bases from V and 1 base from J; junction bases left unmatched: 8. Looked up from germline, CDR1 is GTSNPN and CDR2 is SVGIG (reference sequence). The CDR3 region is CAFRGGAGTDTQYF. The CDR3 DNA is TGTGCCTTTCGAGGGGGCGCGGGCACAGATACGCAGTATTTT.

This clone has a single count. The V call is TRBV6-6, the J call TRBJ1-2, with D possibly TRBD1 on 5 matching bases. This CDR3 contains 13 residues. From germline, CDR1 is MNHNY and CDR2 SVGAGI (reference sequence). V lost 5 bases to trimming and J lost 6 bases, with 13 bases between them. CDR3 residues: CASSLTGLDGYTF. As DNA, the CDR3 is TGTGCCAGCAGTCTTACAGGATTGGATGGCTACACCTTC.

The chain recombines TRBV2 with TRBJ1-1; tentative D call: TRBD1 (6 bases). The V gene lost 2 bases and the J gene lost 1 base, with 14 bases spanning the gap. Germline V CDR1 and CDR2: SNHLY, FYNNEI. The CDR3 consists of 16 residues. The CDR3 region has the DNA TGTGCCAGCAGTGAAAGGGGGGGGCACTCGAACACTGAAGCTTTCTTT. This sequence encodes CASSERGGHSNTEAFF.

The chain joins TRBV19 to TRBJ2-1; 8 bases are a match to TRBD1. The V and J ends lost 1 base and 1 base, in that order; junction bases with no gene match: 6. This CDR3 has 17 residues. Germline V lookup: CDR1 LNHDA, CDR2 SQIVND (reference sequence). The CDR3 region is CASSIVPDRESYNEQFF. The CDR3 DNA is TGTGCCAGTAGTATAGTCCCGGACAGGGAATCCTACAATGAGCAGTTCTTC.

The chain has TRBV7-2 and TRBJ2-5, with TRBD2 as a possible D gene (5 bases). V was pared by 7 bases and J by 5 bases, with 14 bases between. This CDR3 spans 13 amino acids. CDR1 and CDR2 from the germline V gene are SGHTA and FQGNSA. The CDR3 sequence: CASTGRAVETQYF. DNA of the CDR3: TGTGCCAGCACCGGGCGGGCGGTGGAGACCCAGTACTTC.

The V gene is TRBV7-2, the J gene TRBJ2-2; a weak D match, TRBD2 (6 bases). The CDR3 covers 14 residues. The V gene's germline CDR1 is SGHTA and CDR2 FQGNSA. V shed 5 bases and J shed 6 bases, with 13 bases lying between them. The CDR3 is CASSPRLVPGELFF. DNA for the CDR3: TGTGCCAGCAGCCCCAGACTAGTACCCGGGGAGCTGTTTTTT.